This T cell receptor beta chain was sequenced for a study of cytomegalovirus exposure and HLA in healthy donors. The PCR ran on 60 Vbeta and 13 Jbeta primers. Using immunoSEQ multiplex PCR, the repertoire was profiled, and TCRdb retains in-frame clones only, with some absent. Among some 130,000 clones listed, roughly four fifths were seen once. Whole-study findings and limits: Among the CMV-associated chains, a few were confirmed in vitro as specific for CMV antigens. Later on, an analysis found that several of the most significant clusters appeared to be linked to common viral pathogens, which included parvovirus B19.

In the case of this clone: What it binds is not known.

This TCR derives from a woman aged 40 to 50 in good health and CMV-seropositive. The source material was PBMCs.

CDR3 in DNA: TGCGCCAGCAGCTTGGCAGGGTTCACAGATACGCAGTATTTT. Residues: CASSLAGFTDTQYF. The chain combines TRBV5-1 with TRBJ2-3; perhaps TRBD1 as D (5 bases). CDR1 and CDR2 from the germline V gene are SGHRS and YFSETQ. The CDR3 is made up of 14 amino acids. V lost 0 bases to trimming and J lost 2 bases, with 7 bases between them.